A selection of T cell receptor beta chains follows, all from one sample in a study of control samples from healthy donors and cancer patients. Assay: immunoSEQ multiplex PCR; the TCRdb copy retains only in-frame clones and omits some. This table holds some 70,000 clones, roughly 80% found once. Sequenced material: PBMCs. These receptors were obtained from a woman aged 45-59 years with lung cancer. Each CDR3 is given with its conserved first and last residue. The D gene is left open where the match is weak. Clone sizes are given selectively: once, few, many, or a class where the clone is expanded.

TRBJ2-3,NA,14,NA,TRBV21-1,CASSNAGATDTQYF,TGTGCCAGCAGTAATGCGGGGGCCACAGATACGCAGTATTTT
TRBJ1-3,NA,13,NA,TRBV7-9,CASFIGQGNTIYF,TGTGCCAGCTTTATAGGGCAGGGAAACACCATATATTTT
TRBJ2-7,NA,16,NA,TRBV7-9,CASSPQTGRASYEQYF,TGTGCCAGCAGCCCCCAGACAGGTAGGGCCTCCTACGAGCAGTACTTC
TRBJ1-5,TRBD1,14,NA,TRBV10-3,CAISPGQDYQPQHF,TGTGCCATCAGCCCGGGACAGGATTATCAGCCCCAGCATTTT
TRBJ1-2,NA,16,NA,TRBV7-2,CASSLSLGQANYGYTF,TGTGCCAGCAGCTTAAGTCTCGGGCAGGCTAACTATGGCTACACCTTC
TRBJ2-5,NA,15,few,TRBV7-2,CASSLDHGFQETQYF,TGTGCCAGCAGCTTAGATCACGGCTTCCAAGAGACCCAGTACTTC
TRBJ1-2,NA,14,NA,TRBV5-6,CASSPWDTYYGYTF,TGTGCCAGCAGCCCGTGGGACACCTACTATGGCTACACCTTC
TRBJ1-6,NA,15,NA,TRBV5-6,CASSWGSRFNSPLHF,TGTGCCAGCAGCTGGGGAAGTCGTTTTAATTCACCCCTCCACTTT
TRBJ2-3,TRBD1,16,NA,TRBV27,CASSLKQGAFTDTQYF,TGTGCCAGCAGTTTAAAACAGGGGGCCTTCACAGATACGCAGTATTTT
TRBJ2-3,TRBD2,20,few,TRBV5-4,CASSGHRGLAGTPSTDTQYF,TGTGCCAGCAGCGGCCACAGGGGACTAGCGGGCACTCCCAGCACAGATACGCAGTATTTT
TRBJ2-7,NA,11,NA,TRBV6-2/TRBV6-3,CASSGRDEQYF,TGTGCCAGCAGCGGACGGGACGAGCAGTACTTC
TRBJ2-1,NA,16,once,TRBV5-4,CASSKNPQTQYNEQFF,TGTGCCAGCAGCAAAAACCCCCAGACACAATACAATGAGCAGTTCTTC
TRBJ2-5,NA,13,NA,TRBV9,CASSVGQQETQYF,TGTGCCAGCAGCGTAGGGCAGCAAGAGACCCAGTACTTC
TRBJ1-3,NA,12,NA,TRBV19,CASNTAGNTIYF,TGTGCCAGTAACACGGCTGGAAACACCATATATTTT
TRBJ1-2,TRBD1,17,few,TRBV4-1,CASSQGRGFGANYGYTF,TGCGCCAGCAGCCAAGGCAGGGGGTTCGGGGCTAACTATGGCTACACCTTC
TRBJ1-2,NA,14,NA,TRBV9,CASSRRGEIYGYTF,TGTGCCAGCAGCAGACGGGGGGAAATCTATGGCTACACCTTC
TRBJ2-5,TRBD2,16,NA,TRBV19,CASSMRSGGTQETQYF,TGTGCCAGTAGTATGCGTAGCGGGGGCACCCAAGAGACCCAGTACTTC
TRBJ1-2,TRBD1,16,NA,TRBV4-1,CASSQAGQGGIYGYTF,TGCGCCAGCAGCCAAGCCGGGCAGGGGGGGATCTATGGCTACACCTTC
TRBJ2-1,NA,12,NA,TRBV29-1,CSGLGSQGEQFF,TGCAGCGGTTTAGGGTCCCAGGGTGAGCAGTTCTTC
TRBJ2-1,NA,13,NA,TRBV24-1,CATSESSYNEQFF,TGTGCCACCAGTGAAAGCTCCTACAATGAGCAGTTCTTC
TRBJ2-7,NA,16,NA,TRBV5-1,CASSRGSGANPYEQYF,TGCGCCAGCAGTAGGGGTTCGGGGGCGAACCCCTACGAGCAGTACTTC
TRBJ2-5,NA,13,NA,TRBV12-3/TRBV12-4,CASSLFAQETQYF,TGTGCCAGCAGTTTATTCGCCCAAGAGACCCAGTACTTC
TRBJ2-5,TRBD2,13,NA,TRBV12-3/TRBV12-4,CASSSSGEETQYF,TGTGCCAGCAGTTCTAGCGGGGAAGAGACCCAGTACTTC
TRBJ1-5,TRBD1,17,few,TRBV19,CASSTRTGGKGNQPQHF,TGTGCCAGTAGTACACGGACAGGGGGAAAGGGCAATCAGCCCCAGCATTTT
TRBJ2-2,NA,14,once,TRBV5-5,CASSPAGGARELFF,TGTGCCAGCAGCCCGGCTGGAGGGGCTCGGGAGCTGTTTTTT
TRBJ2-3,NA,15,NA,TRBV24-1,CATSDLGLSTDTQYF,TGTGCCACCAGTGATTTGGGGTTAAGCACAGATACGCAGTATTTT
TRBJ1-2,TRBD1,15,NA,TRBV24-1,CATSDWGRGNEGYTF,TGTGCCACCAGTGATTGGGGCAGGGGGAATGAAGGCTACACCTTC
TRBJ2-2,TRBD1,14,NA,TRBV7-8,CASRRTGDTGELFF,TGTGCCAGCAGACGGACAGGGGACACCGGGGAGCTGTTTTTT
TRBJ1-2,NA,16,NA,TRBV3-1/TRBV3-2,CASSQDGKGGDYGYTF,TGTGCCAGCAGCCAAGATGGAAAGGGGGGCGACTATGGCTACACCTTC
TRBJ1-2,TRBD1,17,NA,TRBV28,CASSFLDRVIGEYGYTF,TGTGCCAGCAGTTTTTTGGACAGGGTCATTGGAGAATATGGCTACACCTTC
TRBJ1-1,NA,16,few,TRBV18,CASSPGRGSANTEAFF,TGTGCCAGCTCACCGGGCAGGGGATCAGCGAACACTGAAGCTTTCTTT
TRBJ2-5,NA,12,once,TRBV12-5,CASSGLQKTQYF,TGTGCTAGTTCGGGACTGCAAAAGACCCAGTACTTC
TRBJ1-2,NA,11,NA,TRBV24-1,CATSDYQGFTF,TGTGCCACCAGTGATTACCAGGGATTCACCTTC
TRBJ2-7,NA,14,few,TRBV2,CASLPGHYTYEQYF,TGTGCTAGTCTACCGGGACACTACACCTACGAGCAGTACTTC
TRBJ2-3,TRBD1,15,NA,TRBV5-1,CASGSGTGSLDTQYF,TGCGCCAGCGGGTCCGGGACAGGGTCTTTAGATACGCAGTATTTT
TRBJ1-2,TRBD1,13,NA,TRBV5-4,CASSPDRVGGYTF,TGTGCCAGCAGCCCGGACAGGGTAGGTGGCTACACCTTC
TRBJ1-1,NA,14,NA,TRBV6-2/TRBV6-3,CASSYLGTYTEAFF,TGTGCCAGCAGTTACCTCGGAACTTACACTGAAGCTTTCTTT
TRBJ1-2,TRBD1,15,NA,TRBV4-3,CASSSTGARNYGYTF,TGCGCCAGCAGCTCGACAGGGGCGAGGAACTATGGCTACACCTTC
TRBJ1-1,NA,13,NA,TRBV5-1,CASSFGRNTEAFF,TGCGCCAGCAGCTTTGGCAGAAACACTGAAGCTTTCTTT
TRBJ2-3,NA,15,NA,TRBV7-3,CASSLTGASTDTQYF,TGTGCCAGCAGCTTAACTGGAGCTAGCACAGATACGCAGTATTTT
TRBJ2-5,TRBD2,15,NA,TRBV2,CASRTSGGGSETQYF,TGTGCCAGCAGAACTAGCGGGGGCGGGTCAGAGACCCAGTACTTC
TRBJ1-3,NA,14,NA,TRBV6-6,CASSKGFDGNTIYF,TGTGCCAGCAGTAAGGGGTTTGACGGAAACACCATATATTTT
TRBJ1-3,NA,14,once,TRBV9,CASSVQGSGNTIYF,TGTGCCAGCAGCGTTCAGGGATCTGGAAACACCATATATTTT
TRBJ2-1,NA,12,NA,TRBV7-9,CASSLALYEQFF,TGTGCCAGCAGCTTAGCCCTCTACGAGCAGTTCTTC
TRBJ1-2,TRBD1,15,NA,TRBV9,CASSVAPGQNYGYTF,TGTGCCAGCAGCGTCGCACCGGGACAGAACTATGGCTACACCTTC
TRBJ2-1,NA,13,NA,TRBV28,CASRIDGYNEQFF,TGTGCCAGCAGGATCGACGGTTACAATGAGCAGTTCTTC
TRBJ1-4,NA,14,NA,TRBV19,CASSMRATNEKLFF,TGTGCCAGTAGTATGAGGGCAACTAATGAAAAACTGTTTTTT
TRBJ2-1,NA,20,NA,TRBV19,CASTQAGPVFGADDLGEQFF,TGTGCCAGTACTCAAGCCGGCCCTGTTTTTGGGGCAGACGATCTAGGTGAGCAGTTCTTC
TRBJ1-2,NA,15,NA,TRBV14,CASSRTDRLNYGYTF,TGTGCCAGCAGCCGGACAGACCGGCTTAACTATGGCTACACCTTC
TRBJ1-3,NA,16,once,TRBV3-1/TRBV3-2,CASSSLIGFSGNTIYF,TGTGCCAGCAGCTCCTTGATCGGTTTCTCTGGAAACACCATATATTTT
TRBJ1-2,TRBD1,13,NA,TRBV14,CASSRDSYYGYTF,TGTGCCAGCAGCCGGGACAGCTACTATGGCTACACCTTC
TRBJ2-5,NA,17,NA,TRBV24-1,CATSDAAGTDQRETQYF,TGTGCCACCAGTGATGCCGCAGGGACCGACCAAAGGGAGACCCAGTACTTC
TRBJ2-5,NA,15,NA,TRBV11-2,CASNVGRGGPQTQYF,TGTGCCAGCAACGTAGGGAGGGGGGGGCCTCAGACCCAGTACTTC
TRBJ1-5,NA,14,NA,TRBV2,CASRPQGDGQPQHF,TGTGCCAGCAGGCCTCAAGGGGATGGTCAGCCCCAGCATTTT